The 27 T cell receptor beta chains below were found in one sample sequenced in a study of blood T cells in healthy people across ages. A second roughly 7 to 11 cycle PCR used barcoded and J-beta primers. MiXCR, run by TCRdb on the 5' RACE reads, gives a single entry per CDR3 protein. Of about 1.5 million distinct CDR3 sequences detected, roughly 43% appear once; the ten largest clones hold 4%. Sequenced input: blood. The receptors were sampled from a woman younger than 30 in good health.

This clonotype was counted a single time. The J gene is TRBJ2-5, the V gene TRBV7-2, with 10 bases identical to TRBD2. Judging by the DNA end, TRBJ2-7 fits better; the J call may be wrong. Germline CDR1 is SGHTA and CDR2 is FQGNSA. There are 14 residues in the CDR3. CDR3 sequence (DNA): TGTGCCAGCAGCTTAGTACTAGCGGGGCTCGAGCAGTACTTC. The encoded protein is CASSLVLAGLEQYF.

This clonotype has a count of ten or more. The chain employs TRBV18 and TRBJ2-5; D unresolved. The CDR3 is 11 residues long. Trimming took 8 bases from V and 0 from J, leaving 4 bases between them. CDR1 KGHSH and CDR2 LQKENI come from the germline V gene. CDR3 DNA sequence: TGTGCCAGCAAGTACCAAGAGACCCAGTACTTC. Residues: CASKYQETQYF.

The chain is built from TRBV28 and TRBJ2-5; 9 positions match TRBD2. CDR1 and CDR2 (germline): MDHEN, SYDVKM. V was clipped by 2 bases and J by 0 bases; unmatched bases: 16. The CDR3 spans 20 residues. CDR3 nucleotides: TGTGCCAGCAGTTTAGGTAGGGCTAGCGGGATCAGGCGGCACCAAGAGACCCAGTACTTC. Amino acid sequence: CASSLGRASGIRRHQETQYF. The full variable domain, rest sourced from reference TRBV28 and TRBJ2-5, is DVKVTQSSRYLVKRTGEKVFLECVQDMDHENMFWYRQDPGLGLRLIYFSYDVKMKEKGDIPEGYSVSREKKERFSLILESASTNQTSMYLCASSLGRASGIRRHQETQYFGPGTRLLVL.

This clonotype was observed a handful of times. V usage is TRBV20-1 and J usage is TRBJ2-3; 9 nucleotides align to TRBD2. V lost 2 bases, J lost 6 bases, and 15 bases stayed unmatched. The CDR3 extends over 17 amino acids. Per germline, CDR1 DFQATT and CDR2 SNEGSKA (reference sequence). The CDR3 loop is CSARSSGRKGGSDTQYF. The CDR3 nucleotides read TGCAGTGCTAGATCCAGCGGGAGGAAGGGGGGATCGGATACGCAGTATTTT.

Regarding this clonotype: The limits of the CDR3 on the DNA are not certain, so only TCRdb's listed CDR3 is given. This CDR3 reads CASKGRDYNEQFFF. The rearrangement uses TRBV25-1 and TRBJ2-1; TRBD2 is the table's D call, not checked against the DNA. Germline CDR1 MGHDK, CDR2 SYGVNS. The CDR3 comprises 14 residues, both ends counted.

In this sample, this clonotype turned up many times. The chain's CDR3 is CSAQGRSYNEQFF. Here the CDR3 DNA reads TGCAGTGCCCAGGGTAGGTCCTACAATGAGCAGTTCTTC. This sequence joins TRBV20-1 and TRBJ2-1; perhaps TRBD1 as D (5 bases). CDR1 is DFQATT, CDR2 SNEGSKA, per germline (reference sequence). V lost 6 bases, J lost 1 base, and 10 bases lay in between. The CDR3 extends over 13 amino acids.

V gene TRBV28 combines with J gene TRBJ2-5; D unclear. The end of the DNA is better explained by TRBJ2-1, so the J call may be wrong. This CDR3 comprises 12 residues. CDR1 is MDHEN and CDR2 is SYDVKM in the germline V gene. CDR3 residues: CASKQNQETQFF. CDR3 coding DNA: TGTGCCAGCAAACAGAACCAAGAGACCCAGTTCTTC.

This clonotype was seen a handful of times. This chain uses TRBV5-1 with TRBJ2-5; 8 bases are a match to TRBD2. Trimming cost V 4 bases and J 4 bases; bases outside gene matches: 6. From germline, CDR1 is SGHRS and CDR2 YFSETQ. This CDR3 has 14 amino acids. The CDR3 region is CASSPGLGLETQYF. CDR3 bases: TGCGCCAGCAGCCCGGGACTAGGATTAGAGACCCAGTACTTC.

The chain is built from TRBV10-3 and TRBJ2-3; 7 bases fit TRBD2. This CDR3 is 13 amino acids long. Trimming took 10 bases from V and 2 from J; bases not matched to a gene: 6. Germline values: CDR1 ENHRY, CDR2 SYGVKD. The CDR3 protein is CASSGTTTDTQYF. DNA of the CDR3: TGTGCCAGCTCCGGGACTACCACAGATACGCAGTATTTT.

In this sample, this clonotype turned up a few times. CDR3 DNA: TGCAGCGTTGGTGGACTTTACTACAATGAGCAGTACTTC. It specifies CSVGGLYYNEQYF. This chain uses TRBV29-1 with TRBJ2-5, with D tentatively TRBD2 (5 bases). The CDR3 covers 13 residues. CDR1 and CDR2 (germline): SQVTM, ANQGSEA. V lost 4 bases, J lost 11 bases, and 20 bases lay in between.

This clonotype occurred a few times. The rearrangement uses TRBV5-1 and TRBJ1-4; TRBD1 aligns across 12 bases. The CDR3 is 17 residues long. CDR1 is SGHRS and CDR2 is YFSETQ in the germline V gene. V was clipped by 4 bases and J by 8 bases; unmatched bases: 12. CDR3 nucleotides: TGCGCCAGCAGCCAAGGGACAGGGGGCGGAGAATACGAAAAACTGTTTTTT. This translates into CASSQGTGGGEYEKLFF.

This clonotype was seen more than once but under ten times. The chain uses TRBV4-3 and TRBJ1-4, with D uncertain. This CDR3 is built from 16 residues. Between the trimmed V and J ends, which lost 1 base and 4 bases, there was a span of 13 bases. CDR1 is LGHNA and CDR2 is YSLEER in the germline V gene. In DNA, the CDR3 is TGCGCCAGCAGCCAAGGTTCAGGAGATTATAATGAAAAACTGTTTTTT. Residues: CASSQGSGDYNEKLFF.

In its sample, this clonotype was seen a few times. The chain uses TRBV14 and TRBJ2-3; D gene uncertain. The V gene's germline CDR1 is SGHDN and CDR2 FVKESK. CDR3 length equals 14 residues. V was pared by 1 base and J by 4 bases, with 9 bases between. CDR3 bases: TGTGCCAGCAGCCAAGCCGCTTTTGCAGATACGCAGTATTTT. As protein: CASSQAAFADTQYF.

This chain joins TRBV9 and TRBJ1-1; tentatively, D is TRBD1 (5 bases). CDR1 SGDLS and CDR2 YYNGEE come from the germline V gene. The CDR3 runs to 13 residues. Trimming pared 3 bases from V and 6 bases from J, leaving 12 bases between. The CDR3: CASSAGIVAEAFF. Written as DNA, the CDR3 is TGTGCCAGCAGCGCAGGGATCGTAGCTGAAGCTTTCTTT. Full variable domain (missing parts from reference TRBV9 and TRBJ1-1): DSGVTQTPKHLITATGQRVTLRCSPRSGDLSVYWYQQSLDQGLQFLIQYYNGEERAKGNILERFSAQQFPDLHSELNLSSLELGDSALYFCASSAGIVAEAFFGQGTRLTVV.

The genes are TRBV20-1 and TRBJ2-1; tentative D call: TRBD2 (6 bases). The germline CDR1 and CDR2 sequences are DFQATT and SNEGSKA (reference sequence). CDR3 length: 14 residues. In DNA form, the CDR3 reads TGCAATACCCTAGCGAAACTTAAGCCCAATGAGCAGTTCTTC. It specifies CNTLAKLKPNEQFF.

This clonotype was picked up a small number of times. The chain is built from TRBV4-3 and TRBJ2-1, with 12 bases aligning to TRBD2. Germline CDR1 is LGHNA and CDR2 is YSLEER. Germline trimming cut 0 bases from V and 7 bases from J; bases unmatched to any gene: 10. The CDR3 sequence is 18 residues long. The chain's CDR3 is CASSQDKLAGGPGNEQFF. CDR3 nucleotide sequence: TGCGCCAGCAGCCAAGATAAGCTAGCGGGAGGGCCAGGGAATGAGCAGTTCTTC.

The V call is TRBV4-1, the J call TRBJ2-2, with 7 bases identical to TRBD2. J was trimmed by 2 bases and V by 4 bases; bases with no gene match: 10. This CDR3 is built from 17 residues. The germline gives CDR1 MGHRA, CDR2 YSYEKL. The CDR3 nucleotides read TGCGCCAGCAGCCCCTCCGGCCTAGCGGTTAACACCGGGGAGCTGTTTTTT. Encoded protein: CASSPSGLAVNTGELFF.

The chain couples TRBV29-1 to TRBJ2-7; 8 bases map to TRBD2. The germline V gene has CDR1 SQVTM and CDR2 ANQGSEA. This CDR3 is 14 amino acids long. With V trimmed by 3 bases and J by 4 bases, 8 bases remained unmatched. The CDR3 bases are TGCAGCGTTGATTCGGGTAGCGGGAAATACGAGCAGTACTTC. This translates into CSVDSGSGKYEQYF.

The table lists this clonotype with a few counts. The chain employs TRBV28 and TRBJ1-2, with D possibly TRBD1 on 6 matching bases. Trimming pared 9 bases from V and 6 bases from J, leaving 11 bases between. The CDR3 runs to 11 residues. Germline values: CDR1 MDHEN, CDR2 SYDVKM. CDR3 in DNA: TGTGCCAGTAGGGGGTACAATGGCTACACCTTC. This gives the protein CASRGYNGYTF.

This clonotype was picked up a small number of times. The CDR3 protein is CSVRRDGTQYF. For the CDR3, the DNA is TGCAGCGTTCGGCGGGACGGTACGCAGTATTTT. This rearrangement joins TRBV29-1 to TRBJ2-3; D is perhaps TRBD2 (6 bases). The V end was cut by 5 bases, the J end by 8 bases, with 11 bases between. Germline V gives CDR1 SQVTM, CDR2 ANQGSEA. This CDR3 comprises 11 residues.

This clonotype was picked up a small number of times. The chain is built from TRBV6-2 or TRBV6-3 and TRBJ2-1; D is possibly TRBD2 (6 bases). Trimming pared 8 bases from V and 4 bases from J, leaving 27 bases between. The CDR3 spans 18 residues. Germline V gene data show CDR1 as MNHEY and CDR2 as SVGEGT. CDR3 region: CASDHLRRGRLLYNEQFF. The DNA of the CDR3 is TGTGCCAGCGATCATCTCCGACGGGGGAGGCTCCTTTACAATGAGCAGTTCTTC.

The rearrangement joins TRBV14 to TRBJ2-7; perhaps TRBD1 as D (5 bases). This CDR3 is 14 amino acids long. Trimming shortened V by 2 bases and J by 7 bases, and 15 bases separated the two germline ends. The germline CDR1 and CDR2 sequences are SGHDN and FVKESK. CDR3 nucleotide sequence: TGTGCCAGCAGCCAAAAGTACAGGAACAATGAGCAGTACTTC. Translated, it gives CASSQKYRNNEQYF.

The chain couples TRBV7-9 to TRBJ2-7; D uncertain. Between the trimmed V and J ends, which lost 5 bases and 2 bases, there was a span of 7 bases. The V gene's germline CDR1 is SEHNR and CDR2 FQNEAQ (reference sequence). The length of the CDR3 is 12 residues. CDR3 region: CASSKNTYEQYF. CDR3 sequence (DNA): TGTGCCAGCAGCAAAAACACCTACGAGCAGTACTTC.

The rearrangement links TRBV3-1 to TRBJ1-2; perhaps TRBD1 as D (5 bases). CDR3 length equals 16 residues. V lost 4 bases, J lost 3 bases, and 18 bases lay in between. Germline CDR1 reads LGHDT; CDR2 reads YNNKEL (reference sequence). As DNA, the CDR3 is TGTGCCAGCAGCCTAACCGGACCGGGGGTACACTATGGCTACACCTTC. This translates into CASSLTGPGVHYGYTF.

CDR3 loop: CASSVDAGGGDIQYF. For the CDR3, the DNA is TGTGCCAGCAGCGTAGATGCGGGAGGGGGAGACATTCAGTACTTC. The chain uses TRBV9 and TRBJ2-4; 9 bases map to TRBD2. In germline, CDR1 is SGDLS, CDR2 YYNGEE. The V gene end was trimmed by 0 bases and the J gene end by 8 bases; junction bases not matched to a gene: 6. The CDR3 sequence is 15 residues long.

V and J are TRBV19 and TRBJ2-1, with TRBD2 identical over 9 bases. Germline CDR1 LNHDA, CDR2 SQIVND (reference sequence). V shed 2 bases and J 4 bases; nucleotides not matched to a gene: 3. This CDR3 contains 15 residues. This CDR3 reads CASSISGGPYNEQFF. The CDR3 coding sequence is TGTGCCAGTAGTATAAGCGGGGGGCCTTACAATGAGCAGTTCTTC.

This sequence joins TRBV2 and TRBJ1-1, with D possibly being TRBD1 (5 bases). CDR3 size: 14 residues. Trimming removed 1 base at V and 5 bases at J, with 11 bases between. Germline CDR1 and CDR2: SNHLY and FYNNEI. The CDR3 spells CASSEGGRVTEAFF. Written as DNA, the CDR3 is TGTGCCAGCAGTGAAGGCGGCAGGGTTACTGAAGCTTTCTTT. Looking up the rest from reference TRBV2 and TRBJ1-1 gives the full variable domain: EPEVTQTPSHQVTQMGQEVILRCVPISNHLYFYWYRQILGQKVEFLVSFYNNEISEKSEIFDDQFSVERPDGSNFTLKIRSTKLEDSAMYFCASSEGGRVTEAFFGQGTRLTVV.